A single sample gave rise to the 24 T cell receptor beta chains below, sequenced in a study of shared clonotypes between healthy human individuals. Clones were sequenced by immunoSEQ multiplex PCR, and TCRdb holds only the in-frame ones, with some missing. The table shows roughly 2.2 million clones, with approximately 93% occurring only once. Sequencing was done on a sample of naive CD4+ T cells from PBMCs. Subset described: CD45RA+ positively selected. Receptors originate from a man younger than 35 in good health. Some clones in this sample may be carry-over from other donors' samples.

The chain links TRBV12-5 to TRBJ2-1; D possibly corresponds to TRBD1 (5 bases). The V gene's germline CDR1 is LGHNT and CDR2 FRNRAP. With 3 bases removed from V and 7 bases from J, the gap between germline ends came to 16 bases. This CDR3 is 15 amino acids long. CDR3 loop: CASGFSPQGVNEQFF. As DNA, the CDR3 is TGTGCTAGTGGTTTTTCTCCTCAGGGCGTAAATGAGCAGTTCTTC. The full variable domain, its missing parts supplied by reference TRBV12-5 and TRBJ2-1, is DARVTQTPRHKVTEMGQEVTMRCQPILGHNTVFWYRQTMMQGLELLAYFRNRAPLDDSGMPKDRFSAEMPDATLATLKIQPSEPRDSAVYFCASGFSPQGVNEQFFGPGTRLTVL.

The gene calls are TRBV5-1 and TRBJ1-2; D not resolved. This CDR3 contains 14 residues. Germline CDR1 and CDR2: SGHRS and YFSETQ. Between the trimmed V and J ends, which lost 0 bases and 1 base, there was a span of 7 bases. CDR3 residues: CASSLDADNYGYTF. CDR3 DNA: TGCGCCAGCAGCTTGGACGCGGATAACTATGGCTACACCTTC.

This sequence joins TRBV18 and TRBJ2-5; D gene uncertain. This CDR3 is built from 13 residues. With 5 bases removed from V and 2 bases from J, the gap between germline ends came to 9 bases. Germline CDR1 reads KGHSH; CDR2 reads LQKENI. CDR3 amino acids: CASSAILQETQYF. CDR3 sequence (DNA): TGTGCCAGCTCAGCCATCTTACAAGAGACCCAGTACTTC.

The chain uses TRBV20-1 and TRBJ1-2; TRBD1 aligns across 9 bases. Germline CDR1 is DFQATT and CDR2 is SNEGSKA (reference sequence). This CDR3 has 11 residues. V lost 5 bases and J lost 8; bases outside the gene matches: 3. The CDR3 sequence is CSAPTGGGYTF. The CDR3 DNA is TGCAGTGCTCCGACAGGGGGAGGCTACACCTTC.

Turning to this clone: Additional DNA sequences in this sample encode the identical CDR3. CDR3 DNA sequence: TGCAGTGCTTGGGGAGCAGATACGCAGTATTTT. This sequence encodes CSAWGADTQYF. This rearrangement joins TRBV20-1 to TRBJ2-3, with a weak D call TRBD2 (5 bases). Per germline, CDR1 DFQATT and CDR2 SNEGSKA (reference sequence). The V end was cut by 5 bases, the J end by 4 bases, with 7 bases between. The CDR3 runs to 11 residues.

The chain joins TRBV5-1 to TRBJ2-3; D not resolved. Per germline, CDR1 SGHRS and CDR2 YFSETQ. The CDR3 is 14 amino acids. V lost 1 base, J lost 3 bases, and 9 bases lay in between. CDR3: CASSLRTATDTQYF. The CDR3 DNA follows: TGCGCCAGCAGCTTGAGGACGGCGACAGATACGCAGTATTTT. The full variable domain, in which reference TRBV5-1 and TRBJ2-3 provide the parts outside the CDR3, is KAGVTQTPRYLIKTRGQQVTLSCSPISGHRSVSWYQQTPGQGLQFLFEYFSETQRNKGNFPGRFSGRQFSNSRSEMNVSTLELGDSALYLCASSLRTATDTQYFGPGTRLTVL.

The chain has TRBV27 and TRBJ1-4, with TRBD1 as a possible D gene (5 bases). Germline CDR1 MNHEY, CDR2 SMNVEV (reference sequence). V lost 2 bases and J lost 8, with 18 bases in between. This CDR3 comprises 16 residues. The DNA of the CDR3 is TGTGCCAGCAGTTTAGTGGGCGCGACAGTCAGCGAAAAACTGTTTTTT. Translated: CASSLVGATVSEKLFF. The whole variable domain, filled in from reference TRBV27 and TRBJ1-4, reads EAQVTQNPRYLITVTGKKLTVTCSQNMNHEYMSWYRQDPGLGLRQIYYSMNVEVTDKGDVPEGYKVSRKEKRNFPLILESPSPNQTSLYFCASSLVGATVSEKLFFGSGTQLSVL.

The chain carries TRBV7-3 and TRBJ2-7; either TRBD1 or TRBD2 may fit D (5 bases each). V lost 5 bases and J lost 4, with 12 bases in between. CDR1 is SGHTA, CDR2 FQGTGA, per germline. This CDR3 contains 13 residues. The CDR3 DNA sequence: TGTGCCAGCAGCCTGGGGACGACTTACGAGCAGTACTTC. Residues: CASSLGTTYEQYF.

A remark on this clone: Because the CDR3 is missing its conserved closing phenylalanine or tryptophan, this is likely a read error. It is unclear where the CDR3 begins or ends on the DNA, so no DNA is shown, and the CDR3 is as TCRdb lists it. The chain links TRBV5-6 to TRBJ2-7; TRBD2, the table's D call, lacks a check against the DNA. CDR1 SGHDT and CDR2 YYEEEE come from the germline V gene. The CDR3 has 9 amino acids, counting both end residues. The CDR3 sequence is CASSLGSGG.

The chain has TRBV7-7 and TRBJ2-7; 8 bases are a match to TRBD1. Germline V gene sequence: CDR1 SSHAT, CDR2 FNYEAQ (reference sequence). J gave up 4 bases and V 5 bases, and 4 bases lay outside the gene matches. The CDR3 extends over 13 amino acids. Here the CDR3 reads CASSPGQGYEQYF. The CDR3, as DNA: TGTGCCAGCAGCCCCGGACAGGGATACGAGCAGTACTTC.

The chain recombines TRBV5-8 with TRBJ2-2; TRBD1 aligns across 10 bases. This CDR3 region has 16 residues. The germline V gene has CDR1 SGHTS and CDR2 YDEGEE. Trimming cost V 4 bases and J 5 bases; bases outside gene matches: 8. The CDR3 DNA sequence: TGTGCCAGCAGCCTGCTCGGGGACAGGGGAACCGGGGAGCTGTTTTTT. Encoded protein: CASSLLGDRGTGELFF. The full variable domain, with the rest looked up from reference TRBV5-8 and TRBJ2-2, is EAGVTQSPTHLIKTRGQQATLRCSPISGHTSVYWYQQALGLGLQFLLWYDEGEERNRGNFPPRFSGRQFPNYSSELNVNALELEDSALYLCASSLLGDRGTGELFFGEGSRLTVL.

Concerning this clone itself: In the same sample, other DNA sequences code for this CDR3. The chain couples TRBV7-9 to TRBJ2-5, with TRBD2 matching 10 bases. The J segment lost 1 base and the V segment lost 1 base, leaving 3 bases of the junction unmatched. The germline V gene has CDR1 SEHNR and CDR2 FQNEAQ (reference sequence). The CDR3 is 16 residues long. The CDR3 region has the DNA TGTGCCAGCAGCTTAGGAGCGGGAGGGCGCCAAGAGACCCAGTACTTC. The encoded protein is CASSLGAGGRQETQYF.

The rearrangement joins TRBV7-9 to TRBJ2-1; TRBD1 aligns across 7 bases. The germline CDR1 and CDR2 sequences are SEHNR and FQNEAQ (reference sequence). This CDR3 is 15 amino acids long. The trim removed 5 bases at V and 1 base at J, leaving 5 bases unmatched. The CDR3 nucleotides are TGTGCCAGCAGCGCGACAGGGAGTTCCTACAATGAGCAGTTCTTC. Encoded protein: CASSATGSSYNEQFF.

Details on this clone: The sample has other DNA sequences that encode this CDR3 too. The rearrangement uses TRBV5-1 and TRBJ2-5, with TRBD1 as a possible D gene (7 bases). The CDR3 contains 14 residues. The V gene's germline CDR1 is SGHRS and CDR2 YFSETQ. The V end was cut by 3 bases, the J end by 3 bases, with 12 bases between. This CDR3 is CASSWGDSKETQYF. DNA of the CDR3: TGCGCCAGCAGCTGGGGGGACAGCAAAGAGACCCAGTACTTC. Complete variable domain (other parts from reference TRBV5-1 and TRBJ2-5): KAGVTQTPRYLIKTRGQQVTLSCSPISGHRSVSWYQQTPGQGLQFLFEYFSETQRNKGNFPGRFSGRQFSNSRSEMNVSTLELGDSALYLCASSWGDSKETQYFGPGTRLLVL.

This clone was recorded only once. The CDR3: CASSLDYASETQYF. The CDR3 nucleotides read TGCGCCAGCAGCTTGGACTATGCCTCGGAGACCCAGTACTTC. The chain joins TRBV5-1 to TRBJ2-5; no firm D call. CDR3 length equals 14 residues. Germline values: CDR1 SGHRS, CDR2 YFSETQ. V lost 0 bases to trimming and J lost 5 bases, with 11 bases between them. Drawing the rest from reference TRBV5-1 and TRBJ2-5, the complete variable domain is KAGVTQTPRYLIKTRGQQVTLSCSPISGHRSVSWYQQTPGQGLQFLFEYFSETQRNKGNFPGRFSGRQFSNSRSEMNVSTLELGDSALYLCASSLDYASETQYFGPGTRLLVL.

This clone was counted only a few times. CDR3 loop: CAWSPVTEAFF. CDR3 bases: TGTGCCTGGAGTCCGGTGACTGAAGCTTTCTTT. The chain combines TRBV30 with TRBJ1-1, with D uncertain. V lost 2 bases and J 5 bases, leaving 6 bases between the germline ends. This CDR3 comprises 11 residues. Germline CDR1 reads GTSNPN; CDR2 reads SVGIG (reference sequence).

V is TRBV4-1 and J is TRBJ2-5, with 13 bases fitting TRBD2. The V gene's germline CDR1 is MGHRA and CDR2 YSYEKL. This CDR3 is 16 amino acids long. V was clipped by 4 bases and J by 2 bases; unmatched bases: 4. The CDR3 DNA follows: TGCGCCAGCAGCCTTATGGGACTAGCGGGACAAGAGACCCAGTACTTC. The encoded protein is CASSLMGLAGQETQYF.

The chain has TRBV19 and TRBJ1-2; tentatively, D is TRBD1 (6 bases). The CDR3 contains 13 residues. Trimming removed 7 bases from V and 6 bases from J, with 15 bases in between. Looked up from germline, CDR1 is LNHDA and CDR2 is SQIVND (reference sequence). CDR3 DNA: TGTGCCAGTATCCCGCGGGGGGCCGATGGCTACACCTTC. It is translated as CASIPRGADGYTF.

The J gene is TRBJ2-1, the V gene TRBV28; 12 bases match TRBD2. From germline, CDR1 is MDHEN and CDR2 SYDVKM. V shed 1 base and J 6 bases; nucleotides not matched to a gene: 10. The CDR3 runs to 18 residues. The CDR3 nucleotides read TGTGCCAGCAGTTTATTAGGTCTAGCGGGAGGGCCCCTCAATGAGCAGTTCTTC. Encoded protein: CASSLLGLAGGPLNEQFF.

This clone was seen only once. This rearrangement joins TRBV5-4 to TRBJ2-3; D may be TRBD2 (6 bases). The CDR3 is 16 amino acids. V was clipped by 3 bases and J by 0 bases, with 14 bases between them. Germline CDR1 and CDR2: SGHNT and YYREEE (reference sequence). As DNA, the CDR3 is TGTGCCAGCAGCTCCGGAGGGAGCGGGAGCACAGATACGCAGTATTTT. It codes for CASSSGGSGSTDTQYF.

This clone has a single count. J is TRBJ2-3 and V is TRBV14; perhaps TRBD1 as D (6 bases). The germline CDR1 and CDR2 sequences are SGHDN and FVKESK. This CDR3 is 15 amino acids long. The V and J ends lost 4 bases and 1 base respectively, with 12 bases between them. The CDR3 loop is CASSRYRAGTDTQYF. CDR3 coding DNA: TGTGCCAGCAGCCGCTACAGGGCAGGCACAGATACGCAGTATTTT. The full variable domain, its missing parts supplied by reference TRBV14 and TRBJ2-3, is EAGVTQFPSHSVIEKGQTVTLRCDPISGHDNLYWYRRVMGKEIKFLLHFVKESKQDESGMPNNRFLAERTGGTYSTLKVQPAELEDSGVYFCASSRYRAGTDTQYFGPGTRLTVL.

V usage is TRBV7-9 and J usage is TRBJ1-4; TRBD1 aligns across 7 bases. CDR3 size: 16 residues. Germline V CDR1 and CDR2: SEHNR, FQNEAQ (reference sequence). V shed 5 bases and J 5 bases; nucleotides not matched to a gene: 11. CDR3 residues: CASSTTGEGANEKLFF. The CDR3 DNA reads TGTGCCAGCAGCACCACAGGGGAGGGGGCGAATGAAAAACTGTTTTTT.

The V gene is TRBV9, the J gene TRBJ1-2, with 9 bases aligning to TRBD1. The V gene's germline CDR1 is SGDLS and CDR2 YYNGEE. This CDR3 contains 13 residues. V lost 3 bases, J lost 6 bases, and 3 bases stayed unmatched. The CDR3 nucleotides read TGTGCCAGCAGCGGACGGGACAGGGATGGCTACACCTTC. This gives the protein CASSGRDRDGYTF.

CDR3 amino acids: CASSLQTGGKETQYF. DNA of the CDR3: TGTGCCAGCAGTCTCCAGACAGGGGGCAAAGAGACCCAGTACTTC. This chain uses TRBV6-6 with TRBJ2-5; 10 positions match TRBD1. The germline V gene encodes CDR1 MNHNY and CDR2 SVGAGI (reference sequence). CDR3 length: 15 amino acids. The junction had 6 bases not matched to a gene; V was cut back by 5 bases and J by 3 bases.